These 14 T cell receptor beta chains were sequenced from one sample in a study of shared clonotypes between healthy human individuals. The protocol was immunoSEQ multiplex PCR, while the TCRdb copy is restricted to in-frame clones and leaves out a portion. The sample lists approximately 2.4 million clones, approximately 94% seen once, with approximately 0.13% in the top ten. The sample comprised naive CD4+ T cells sorted from blood. Subset meaning: CD45RA+ positively selected. These TCRs come from a man younger than 35 in good health.

The gene calls are TRBV21-1 and TRBJ1-6. TRBV21-1 is noted as a pseudogene. There are 13 residues in the CDR3. The chain's CDR3 is CASSAGRRSPLHF. The CDR3 region has the DNA TGTGCCAGCAGCGCCGGGAGGCGCTCACCCCTCCACTTT.

This chain uses TRBV5-4 with TRBJ2-2; perhaps TRBD2 as D (5 bases). CDR1 is SGHNT and CDR2 is YYREEE in the germline V gene (reference sequence). Trimming left V 0 bases short and J 5 bases short, with 11 bases between. The CDR3 length is 15 residues. As DNA, the CDR3 is TGTGCCAGCAGCTTGGAGGAAACGGGGACCGGGGAGCTGTTTTTT. This codes for CASSLEETGTGELFF.

The genes are TRBV5-1 and TRBJ2-3; 7 bases are shared with TRBD2. The V gene's germline CDR1 is SGHRS and CDR2 YFSETQ. J was trimmed by 0 bases and V by 2 bases; bases with no gene match: 6. This CDR3 has 16 residues. As DNA, the CDR3 is TGCGCCAGCAGCTTTATTGTGGGGGGGAGCACAGATACGCAGTATTTT. Translating gives CASSFIVGGSTDTQYF.

This rearrangement joins TRBV4-3 to TRBJ2-5; tentatively, D is TRBD2 (5 bases). Germline loops: CDR1 LGHNA, CDR2 YSLEER. The V end lost 0 bases, the J end lost 4 bases, and 12 bases lay between the germline ends. This CDR3 is built from 15 residues. The CDR3 is CASSQDRGLGETQYF. CDR3 nucleotides: TGCGCCAGCAGCCAAGATCGGGGATTAGGAGAGACCCAGTACTTC.

The chain joins TRBV6-6 to TRBJ1-4; no definite D call. Between the trimmed V and J ends, which lost 2 bases and 4 bases, there was a span of 11 bases. CDR3 length: 15 amino acids. Germline V lookup: CDR1 MNHNY, CDR2 SVGAGI (reference sequence). The CDR3 spells CASSYIIGVNEKLFF. In DNA form, the CDR3 reads TGTGCCAGCAGTTACATAATTGGTGTTAATGAAAAACTGTTTTTT.

V usage is TRBV6-5 and J usage is TRBJ2-2; D is ambiguous. CDR1 is MNHEY and CDR2 is SVGAGI in the germline V gene. The CDR3 is made up of 16 amino acids. V was shortened by 0 bases and J by 1 base, with 9 bases between the two germline ends. Written as DNA, the CDR3 is TGTGCCAGCAGTTACTCATGGATTAGGAACACCGGGGAGCTGTTTTTT. Translated: CASSYSWIRNTGELFF.

Notes on this clone: The same CDR3 is also encoded by other DNA sequences in this sample. This rearrangement joins TRBV5-1 to TRBJ2-3; D remains ambiguous. The V end lost 0 bases, the J end lost 0 bases, and 5 bases lay between the germline ends. Germline assignment: CDR1 SGHRS and CDR2 YFSETQ. The CDR3 is 14 residues long. For the CDR3, the DNA is TGCGCCAGCAGCTTGGAAACTAGCACAGATACGCAGTATTTT. It codes for CASSLETSTDTQYF.

This clone was found once. This rearrangement joins TRBV10-3 to TRBJ2-1; D not certain. The CDR3 is 13 amino acids. V was clipped by 8 bases and J by 7 bases, with 15 bases between them. Germline CDR1 and CDR2: ENHRY and SYGVKD. In DNA form, the CDR3 reads TGTGCCATCCGATCCGGGTCCGAAAATGAGCAGTTCTTC. Its protein product is CAIRSGSENEQFF.

This chain links TRBV9 with TRBJ2-3, with 7 bases fitting TRBD2. Germline trimming cut 3 bases from V and 0 bases from J; bases unmatched to any gene: 10. This CDR3 region has 17 residues. Germline V lookup: CDR1 SGDLS, CDR2 YYNGEE. The CDR3: CASSARDYHTSTDTQYF. In DNA form, the CDR3 reads TGTGCCAGCAGCGCCCGGGACTACCATACCAGCACAGATACGCAGTATTTT. The complete variable domain, with remaining parts taken from reference TRBV9 and TRBJ2-3, reads DSGVTQTPKHLITATGQRVTLRCSPRSGDLSVYWYQQSLDQGLQFLIQYYNGEERAKGNILERFSAQQFPDLHSELNLSSLELGDSALYFCASSARDYHTSTDTQYFGPGTRLTVL.

The chain joins TRBV4-1 to TRBJ2-7; 11 bases line up with TRBD1. With V trimmed by 0 bases and J by 4 bases, 5 bases remained unmatched. Germline CDR1 reads MGHRA; CDR2 reads YSYEKL. CDR3 length: 16 residues. The CDR3 nucleotides read TGCGCCAGCAGCCAAGATCGGGGACAGGGGGTATACGAGCAGTACTTC. Protein product: CASSQDRGQGVYEQYF.

V gene TRBV5-1 combines with J gene TRBJ2-6; D possibly corresponds to TRBD1 (5 bases). The length of the CDR3 is 16 residues. V was trimmed by 1 base and J by 7 bases, leaving 15 bases between them. From germline, CDR1 is SGHRS and CDR2 YFSETQ. In DNA, the CDR3 is TGCGCCAGCAGCTTGATCTGGGGCGCAGAAGCCAACGTCCTGACTTTC. Translation: CASSLIWGAEANVLTF. Variable domain in full (rest from reference TRBV5-1 and TRBJ2-6): KAGVTQTPRYLIKTRGQQVTLSCSPISGHRSVSWYQQTPGQGLQFLFEYFSETQRNKGNFPGRFSGRQFSNSRSEMNVSTLELGDSALYLCASSLIWGAEANVLTFGAGSRLTVL.

V and J are TRBV18 and TRBJ1-3; 7 nucleotides line up with TRBD1. V lost 3 bases and J lost 4; bases outside the gene matches: 3. Looked up from germline, CDR1 is KGHSH and CDR2 is LQKENI. The CDR3 length is 14 residues. CDR3 region: CASSPGQEGNTIYF. The CDR3 nucleotides are TGTGCCAGCTCACCCGGACAGGAAGGAAACACCATATATTTT.

The gene calls are TRBV6-1 and TRBJ1-6; 9 bases fit TRBD1. The CDR3 sequence is 15 residues long. Germline loops: CDR1 MNHNS, CDR2 SASEGT. The ends lost 2 bases at V and 8 bases at J; junction bases unmatched: 4. As DNA, the CDR3 is TGTGCCAGCAGTGAACTGACAGGGGGATATTCACCCCTCCACTTT. Amino acid sequence: CASSELTGGYSPLHF.

This chain connects TRBV9 to TRBJ2-3; unclear D gene. This CDR3 is 15 amino acids long. From germline, CDR1 is SGDLS and CDR2 YYNGEE. The V and J ends lost 2 bases and 1 base respectively, with 11 bases between them. The CDR3 loop reads CASSVKLAGTDTQYF. The CDR3 bases are TGTGCCAGCAGCGTGAAGTTGGCAGGCACAGATACGCAGTATTTT. The complete variable domain, with remaining parts taken from reference TRBV9 and TRBJ2-3, reads DSGVTQTPKHLITATGQRVTLRCSPRSGDLSVYWYQQSLDQGLQFLIQYYNGEERAKGNILERFSAQQFPDLHSELNLSSLELGDSALYFCASSVKLAGTDTQYFGPGTRLTVL.